This paragraph covers one T cell receptor beta chain sequence. At least 5 micrograms of total RNA were extracted per sample. Then a second PCR, running about 6 to 12 cycles, was carried out with a sample-barcoded 5' primer and a J-beta primer mix. A single record per CDR3 protein comes from TCRdb applying MiXCR to the 5' RACE reads. This sample yields approximately 680,000 distinct CDR3 sequences, of which about 30% are seen a single time; roughly 14% belongs to the top ten. This entry is derived from a study of blood T cells in healthy people across ages. Sequenced material: blood. The clonotype was recovered from a woman older than 75 in good health.

The CDR3 DNA reads TGCAGCGTTGAAGGGCGACGGGACAGGATGAACACTGAAGCTTTCTTT. It is translated as CSVEGRRDRMNTEAFF. The chain carries TRBV29-1 and TRBJ1-1; the match to TRBD1 covers 8 bases. The germline V gene encodes CDR1 SQVTM and CDR2 ANQGSEA. The ends lost 1 base at V and 0 bases at J; junction bases unmatched: 7. The CDR3 spans 16 residues.